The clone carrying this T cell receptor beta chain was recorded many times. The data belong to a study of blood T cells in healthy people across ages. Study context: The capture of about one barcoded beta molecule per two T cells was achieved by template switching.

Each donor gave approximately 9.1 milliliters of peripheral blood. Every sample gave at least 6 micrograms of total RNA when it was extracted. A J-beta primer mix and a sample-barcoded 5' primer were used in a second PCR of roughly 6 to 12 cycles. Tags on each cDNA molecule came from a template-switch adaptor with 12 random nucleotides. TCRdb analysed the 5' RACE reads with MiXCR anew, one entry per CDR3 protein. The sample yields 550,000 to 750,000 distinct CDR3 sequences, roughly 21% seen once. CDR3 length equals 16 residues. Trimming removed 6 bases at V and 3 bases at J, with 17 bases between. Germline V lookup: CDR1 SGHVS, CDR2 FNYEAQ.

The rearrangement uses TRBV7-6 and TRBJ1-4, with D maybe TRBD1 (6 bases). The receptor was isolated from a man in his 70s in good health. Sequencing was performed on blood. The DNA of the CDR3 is TGTGCCAGCAGTCCAACATCACAGGGATCTAATGAAAAACTGTTTTTT. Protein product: CASSPTSQGSNEKLFF.